Below are 7 T cell receptor beta chains sequenced from a single sample in a study of T cells expressing NK-cell markers (dated by TCRdb to the early 2020s). The library was made by 5' RACE. The instrument was an Illumina HiSeq 2000. The reads were reprocessed in TCRdb, with one entry per CDR3 protein sequence and no accompanying DNA. The sample has some 390,000 distinct CDR3 sequences on record. About 10% of the sample belongs to the ten largest clones. Material for sequencing was blood T cells: a sorted CD56 or NKG2C T cell subset, CD4+ or CD8+ T cells, or bulk PBMC T cells (not recorded which). The receptors were sampled from a woman between 50 and 59 years old in good health. Donor details come from another sample of the same person, matched by shared clones.

The chain couples TRBV7-2 to TRBJ2-7; TCRdb returns TRBD2, unconfirmable since there is no DNA. The germline gives CDR1 SGHTA, CDR2 FQGNSA. This CDR3 region has 16 residues. CDR3 loop: CASSLVPAGGPYEQYF.

This chain links TRBV24-1 with TRBJ1-1. CDR1 KGHDR and CDR2 SFDVKD come from the germline V gene. The CDR3 sequence is 11 residues long. CDR3 amino acids: CATRYGTEAFF.

The V call is TRBV12-5, the J call TRBJ1-1. The V gene's germline CDR1 is LGHNT and CDR2 FRNRAP. This CDR3 has 19 residues. The CDR3 reads CASGFATKHGEPLNTEAFF.

The chain carries TRBV27 and TRBJ1-6; TCRdb designates TRBD1, a call that cannot be tested without DNA. The CDR3 has 15 amino acids. Germline V gene data show CDR1 as MNHEY and CDR2 as SMNVEV (reference sequence). The CDR3: CASSYTPPGNSPLHF.

The chain links TRBV4-1 to TRBJ2-3. Germline V CDR1 and CDR2: MGHRA, YSYEKL. The length of the CDR3 is 16 residues. CDR3 amino acids: CASSQEVVAFADTQYF.

The chain combines TRBV15 with TRBJ2-7; TCRdb outputs TRBD1, but without DNA this stays unchecked. Germline V gene data show CDR1 as LNHNV and CDR2 as YYDKDF (reference sequence). This CDR3 has 16 residues. The CDR3 region is CATSGDRASSPYEQYF.

The V gene is TRBV4-1, the J gene TRBJ1-2. Per the germline V gene, CDR1 is MGHRA and CDR2 is YSYEKL. There are 14 residues in the CDR3. Here the CDR3 reads CASSQGGASYGYTF.